The 14 T cell receptor beta chains listed next were all sequenced from one sample in a study of OX40 agonist ivuxolimab in advanced cancers. Here immunoSEQ multiplex PCR was the method, and the copy in TCRdb shows in-frame clones only, minus some. Here the sample spans roughly 73,000 clones, approximately 86% being singletons. The sample consisted of CD4+ or CD8+ T cells sorted from blood, taken in a trial of the OX40 agonist ivuxolimab. The source is an adult with an advanced solid tumor such as melanoma, head and neck, liver or kidney cancer.

V usage is TRBV7-7 and J usage is TRBJ2-5; D is undetermined. V was cut by 0 bases and J by 5 bases, with 7 bases left in between. CDR3 length: 13 residues. Germline V gene data show CDR1 as SSHAT and CDR2 as FNYEAQ (reference sequence). The CDR3 loop reads CASSLAARETQYF. The DNA of the CDR3 is TGTGCCAGCAGCTTAGCAGCGAGGGAGACCCAGTACTTC.

This clone occurred once. V is TRBV7-8 and J is TRBJ2-1; no clear D gene. Trimming shortened V by 5 bases and J by 10 bases, and 15 bases separated the two germline ends. The CDR3 extends over 13 amino acids. In germline, CDR1 is SGHVS, CDR2 FQNEAQ. CDR3 in DNA: TGTGCCAGCAGCAGCCACCGTCTTGGAGAGCAGTTCTTC. Protein sequence: CASSSHRLGEQFF.

This clone was detected a few times. The junction shows a germline mismatch at one end, possibly a read error. The chain carries TRBV7-2 and TRBJ1-6; a weak D match, TRBD1 (5 bases). The CDR3 totals 15 residues. The germline CDR1 and CDR2 sequences are SGHTA and FQGNSA. CDR3 in DNA: TGTGCCAGCACCTTAGATTCGGGGGTCGGGTCACCCCTCCACTTT. This gives the protein CASTLDSGVGSPLHF. The full variable domain, rest sourced from reference TRBV7-2 and TRBJ1-6, is GAGVSQSPSNKVTEKGKDVELRCDPISGHTALYWYRQSLGQGLEFLIYFQGNSAPDKSGLPSDRFSAERTGGSVSTLTIQRTQQEDSAVYLCASTLDSGVGSPLHFGNGTRLTVT.

The chain is built from TRBV29-1 and TRBJ2-5; D not certain. The CDR3 length is 12 residues. Per the germline V gene, CDR1 is SQVTM and CDR2 is ANQGSEA. Trimming left V 4 bases short and J 5 bases short, with 11 bases between. The CDR3: CSVGAGFETQYF. The CDR3 nucleotides are TGCAGCGTTGGGGCAGGTTTTGAGACCCAGTACTTC.

The V and J genes are TRBV25-1 and TRBJ1-6; 8 bases fit TRBD1. V lost 4 bases to trimming and J lost 6 bases; unmatched junction nucleotides: 5. Germline V gene data show CDR1 as MGHDK and CDR2 as SYGVNS. The CDR3 covers 15 residues. CDR3 DNA sequence: TGTGCCAGCAGTGCCCGGGACAGGCTTAATTCACCCCTCCACTTT. It is translated as CASSARDRLNSPLHF. Filled out from reference TRBV25-1 and TRBJ1-6, the complete variable domain reads EADIYQTPRYLVIGTGKKITLECSQTMGHDKMYWYQQDPGMELHLIHYSYGVNSTEKGDLSSESTVSRIRTEHFPLTLESARPSHTSQYLCASSARDRLNSPLHFGNGTRLTVT.

This clone was found once. The chain combines TRBV5-5 with TRBJ2-1, with 9 nucleotides matching TRBD2. The CDR3 sequence is 16 residues long. The ends lost 0 bases at V and 3 bases at J; junction bases unmatched: 4. CDR1 is SGHKS, CDR2 YYEKEE, per germline (reference sequence). CDR3 loop: CASSLERGALYNEQFF. The CDR3 DNA follows: TGTGCCAGCAGCTTGGAGCGGGGGGCTCTCTACAATGAGCAGTTCTTC.

A single count supports this clone. The rearrangement links TRBV28 to TRBJ2-5; TRBD1 agrees at 10 bases. CDR3 length: 15 amino acids. The germline V gene encodes CDR1 MDHEN and CDR2 SYDVKM. V shed 7 bases and J 0 bases; nucleotides not matched to a gene: 5. CDR3 region: CASTRGTGDQETQYF. CDR3 DNA sequence: TGTGCCAGCACCAGAGGGACAGGGGACCAAGAGACCCAGTACTTC.

The genes are TRBV7-9 and TRBJ2-3; 10 bases match TRBD2. The CDR3 contains 15 residues. Trimming at V came to 5 bases and at J to 2 bases, leaving 4 bases not matched to a gene. Germline V CDR1 and CDR2: SEHNR, FQNEAQ (reference sequence). CDR3 sequence reads: CASSASGRDTDTQYF. The DNA of the CDR3 is TGTGCCAGCAGCGCCAGCGGGAGGGACACAGATACGCAGTATTTT.

Worth noting for this clone: At one of its ends the junction is not consistent with the germline gene, which may arise from a read error. The V call is TRBV29-1, the J call TRBJ2-5; D uncertain. Germline assignment: CDR1 SQVTM and CDR2 ANQGSEA. The CDR3 totals 14 residues. DNA for the CDR3: TGCAGCGTAGAAGACCGAACATACCAAGAGACCCAGTACTTC. Protein product: CSVEDRTYQETQYF.

This chain uses TRBV11-2 with TRBJ2-5; 7 bases map to TRBD1. With V trimmed by 5 bases and J by 1 base, 10 bases remained unmatched. Germline CDR1 SGHAT, CDR2 FQNNGV. This CDR3 spans 16 amino acids. This chain's CDR3 is CASSPNTGQPQETQYF. The CDR3 coding sequence is TGTGCCAGCAGCCCCAATACGGGACAGCCCCAAGAGACCCAGTACTTC.

V and J are TRBV7-9 and TRBJ2-5; 8 nucleotides line up with TRBD2. The length of the CDR3 is 15 residues. V dropped 5 bases and J dropped 1; count of bases not matched to a gene: 6. CDR1 and CDR2 (germline): SEHNR, FQNEAQ (reference sequence). CDR3 sequence (DNA): TGTGCCAGCAGCCTAGGACTAGCACTCCAAGAGACCCAGTACTTC. As protein: CASSLGLALQETQYF. The variable domain in full, with the rest retrieved from reference TRBV7-9 and TRBJ2-5, is DTGVSQNPRHKITKRGQNVTFRCDPISEHNRLYWYRQTLGQGPEFLTYFQNEAQLEKSRLLSDRFSAERPKGSFSTLEIQRTEQGDSAMYLCASSLGLALQETQYFGPGTRLLVL.

This clone came up a few times. V usage is TRBV27 and J usage is TRBJ2-7; 7 nucleotides align to TRBD2. The CDR3 extends over 13 amino acids. V was clipped by 5 bases and J by 1 base; unmatched bases: 2. Germline V lookup: CDR1 MNHEY, CDR2 SMNVEV (reference sequence). CDR3 DNA sequence: TGTGCCAGCAGTATGCGGGAGTCCTACGAGCAGTACTTC. Its translation is CASSMRESYEQYF.

The chain links TRBV27 to TRBJ1-2; D is perhaps TRBD1 (5 bases). The germline V and J ends were trimmed by 3 bases and 8 bases, with 10 bases remaining between them. The CDR3 contains 12 residues. CDR1 is MNHEY and CDR2 is SMNVEV in the germline V gene (reference sequence). In DNA, the CDR3 is TGTGCCAGCAGTTTGAGGGGCGGAGGCTACACCTTC. It translates to CASSLRGGGYTF.

J is TRBJ2-5 and V is TRBV6-1; no reliable D call. Germline lookup yields CDR1 MNHNS and CDR2 SASEGT. The CDR3 totals 11 residues. Trimming removed 6 bases from V and 2 bases from J, with 4 bases in between. In nucleotides, the CDR3 is TGTGCCAGCAGCCTACAAGAGACCCAGTACTTC. Translated, it gives CASSLQETQYF.